These 16 T cell receptor beta chains were sequenced from one sample in a study of blood T cells in healthy people across ages (dated by TCRdb to between 2014 and 2017). The library was prepared using 5' RACE. The sample was run on an Illumina HiSeq 2500. A second PCR of roughly 6 to 12 cycles was performed with a sample-barcoded 5' primer and a J-beta primer mix. Clones were called with MiXCR by TCRdb after fastp trimmed the public reads at Q25, and only in-frame beta chains were retained. Rows matching on CDR3 protein sequence are summarized as one entry with the most common DNA and genes. This sample has approximately 800,000 distinct CDR3 sequences in its table, and about 53% of those were observed once. Roughly 37% of the sample is taken by the ten largest. Sequencing input: blood. The origin of the receptors is an elderly man in good health.

The chain is built from TRBV20-1 and TRBJ2-3; D is ambiguous. Trimming took 6 bases from V and 0 from J, leaving 13 bases between them. The CDR3 has 14 residues. Germline V gene data show CDR1 as DFQATT and CDR2 as SNEGSKA (reference sequence). The CDR3 region has the DNA TGCAGTGCGAGAAGGTGGGAAAGCACAGATACGCAGTATTTT. Its protein is CSARRWESTDTQYF.

The genes are TRBV7-9 and TRBJ2-3, with a possible D match to TRBD2 (9 bases). The CDR3 extends over 18 amino acids. Trimming left V 5 bases short and J 14 bases short, with 35 bases between. The germline V gene has CDR1 SEHNR and CDR2 FQNEAQ (reference sequence). The CDR3 loop reads CASSPGTGQAGGGRYAYF. In DNA form, the CDR3 reads TGTGCCAGCAGCCCAGGGACAGGACAAGCGGGAGGCGGCAGATACGCGTATTTT.

The V gene is TRBV7-9, the J gene TRBJ2-5, with D perhaps assigned TRBD1 or TRBD2 (5 bases each). The CDR3 is 14 amino acids. From germline, CDR1 is SEHNR and CDR2 FQNEAQ (reference sequence). The ends were cut back, 5 bases at V and 5 bases at J, with 15 bases in the middle. CDR3 sequence (DNA): TGTGCCAGCAGCGCCTTTGTAGGGGAGGAGACCCAGTACTTC. Protein: CASSAFVGEETQYF.

This chain connects TRBV7-2 to TRBJ2-4; tentatively, D is TRBD2 (5 bases). The CDR3 loop spans 18 amino acids. Germline CDR1 reads SGHTA; CDR2 reads FQGNSA. Trimming pared 1 base from V and 1 base from J, leaving 17 bases between. CDR3 loop: CASSLEGLSSVAKNIQYF. The CDR3 coding sequence is TGTGCCAGCAGCTTAGAGGGCTTGAGTAGCGTTGCCAAAAACATTCAGTACTTC. Based on the CDR3 plus reference TRBV7-2 and TRBJ2-4, the full variable domain is GAGVSQSPSNKVTEKGKDVELRCDPISGHTALYWYRQSLGQGLEFLIYFQGNSAPDKSGLPSDRFSAERTGGSVSTLTIQRTQQEDSAVYLCASSLEGLSSVAKNIQYFGAGTRLSVL.

This clonotype came up a few times. The chain uses TRBV6-5 and TRBJ2-7; possible D gene TRBD1, 5 bases. Trimming removed 1 base from V and 3 bases from J, with 10 bases in between. This CDR3 spans 14 amino acids. Germline CDR1 MNHEY, CDR2 SVGAGI. The CDR3 spells CASSYFGHVYEQYF. CDR3 nucleotides: TGTGCCAGCAGTTACTTCGGACACGTCTACGAGCAGTACTTC.

This chain uses TRBV9 with TRBJ2-3; D unclear. In germline, CDR1 is SGDLS, CDR2 YYNGEE. This CDR3 region has 14 residues. The V gene lost 2 bases and the J gene lost 14 bases, with 21 bases spanning the gap. In DNA, the CDR3 is TGTGCCAGCAGCGTCCTTGCCGCTTCCAGATACGCGTATTTT. As protein: CASSVLAASRYAYF.

The chain couples TRBV7-2 to TRBJ2-3; D might be TRBD1 or TRBD2, each matching 6 bases. CDR3 size: 15 residues. Trimming removed 6 bases from V and 2 bases from J, with 15 bases in between. CDR1 is SGHTA and CDR2 is FQGNSA in the germline V gene. The CDR3 nucleotides read TGTGCCAGCAGTACGGGGGCGCGAGTCACAGATACGCAGTATTTT. Amino acid sequence: CASSTGARVTDTQYF.

This clonotype has ten or more counts. V usage is TRBV18 and J usage is TRBJ2-7, with D perhaps matching TRBD2 (6 bases). The CDR3 is 13 residues long. V lost 8 bases, J lost 1 base, and 12 bases lay in between. CDR1 and CDR2 (germline): KGHSH, LQKENI. This CDR3 reads CASSRDLSYEQYF. CDR3 sequence (DNA): TGTGCCAGCAGCCGGGACTTATCCTACGAGCAGTACTTC.

This clonotype was found once. Here the CDR3 reads CATSRPPGANTGELFF. The DNA for the CDR3 is TGTGCCACCAGCAGGCCACCGGGAGCCAACACCGGGGAGCTGTTTTTT. The chain is built from TRBV15 and TRBJ2-2, with D possibly matching TRBD2 (6 bases). Germline V lookup: CDR1 LNHNV, CDR2 YYDKDF (reference sequence). The CDR3 has 16 amino acids. V was shortened by 3 bases and J by 2 bases, with 13 bases between the two germline ends.

V usage is TRBV20-1 and J usage is TRBJ2-7; D is undetermined. V was pared by 5 bases and J by 0 bases, with 11 bases between. CDR3 size: 13 residues. Looked up from germline, CDR1 is DFQATT and CDR2 is SNEGSKA (reference sequence). This CDR3 reads CSAPARNSYEQYF. The CDR3 DNA is TGCAGTGCTCCAGCAAGGAACTCCTACGAGCAGTACTTC.

At least ten counts were recorded for this clonotype. V usage is TRBV29-1 and J usage is TRBJ2-5; 10 positions agree with TRBD1. The end of the DNA aligns better with TRBJ2-7, so the J call may be wrong. Germline V gene data show CDR1 as SQVTM and CDR2 as ANQGSEA. CDR3 size: 14 residues. CDR3 in DNA: TGCAGCGTGGCAAGGACAGGGGGAGTCCACGAGCAGTACTTC. This gives the protein CSVARTGGVHEQYF.

The chain links TRBV11-2 to TRBJ2-3; 7 bases agree with TRBD2. The CDR3 extends over 15 amino acids. With 1 base clipped from V and 2 bases from J, the junction kept 3 bases outside the gene matches. The germline V gene has CDR1 SGHAT and CDR2 FQNNGV. This CDR3 reads CASSLGAGLTDTQYF. The CDR3 coding sequence is TGTGCCAGCAGCTTAGGAGCGGGGCTCACAGATACGCAGTATTTT.

Only a few counts were recorded for this clonotype. This chain connects TRBV19 to TRBJ1-1; no clear D. The CDR3 totals 13 residues. V lost 8 bases and J lost 0, with 10 bases in between. Germline CDR1 and CDR2: LNHDA and SQIVND (reference sequence). The CDR3 DNA follows: TGTGCCAGTTCCGACACCTTGAACACTGAAGCTTTCTTT. Amino acid sequence: CASSDTLNTEAFF.

This clonotype was detected only a few times. V usage is TRBV6-2 or TRBV6-3 and J usage is TRBJ2-3; TRBD2 matches 9 bases. Germline V lookup: CDR1 MNHEY, CDR2 SVGEGT. The V and J ends lost 5 bases and 4 bases, in that order; junction bases with no gene match: 4. This CDR3 has 14 amino acids. As DNA, the CDR3 is TGTGCCAGCAGTCGTAGCGGGAGTGCAGATACGCAGTATTTT. Translated: CASSRSGSADTQYF.

The chain is built from TRBV27 and TRBJ2-1; 8 bases map to TRBD1. CDR3 length: 16 amino acids. V dropped 4 bases and J dropped 5; count of bases not matched to a gene: 10. Germline CDR1 and CDR2: MNHEY and SMNVEV (reference sequence). The CDR3 DNA follows: TGTGCCAGCAGTTCCCCTGGACAGGGAGTACACAATGAGCAGTTCTTC. This gives the protein CASSSPGQGVHNEQFF.

This chain joins TRBV5-1 and TRBJ2-1, with TRBD1 identical over 12 bases. This CDR3 is 15 amino acids long. V gave up 0 bases and J gave up 9 bases; unmatched junction bases: 4. In germline, CDR1 is SGHRS, CDR2 YFSETQ. For the CDR3, the DNA is TGCGCCAGCAGCTTGGGTGGGACAGGGGGCACTGAGCAGTTCTTC. Its translation: CASSLGGTGGTEQFF.